The clone carrying this TCR beta chain was found a few times. Its antigen is unknown. The data are from a study of post-analysis software for immune sequencing data. Turning to the study itself: Relapsing-remitting, secondary progressive and progressive-relapsing courses of multiple sclerosis were included. Points from the study as a whole: In patients, roughly five TRBV segments were more frequent than in controls, with TRBV5-6, TRBV5-1 and TRBV20-1 among them. Significantly lower normalized Chao1 diversity was found in patients with multiple sclerosis relative to controls. Under the F measure, samples that were prepared in one batch clustered strongly together.

Germline V gene lookup returns CDR1 DFQATT and CDR2 SNEGSKA (reference sequence). This CDR3 has 12 amino acids. Trimming took 3 bases from V and 3 from J, leaving 9 bases between them. The library was made from cDNA and included unique molecular identifiers. Once roughly 0.9 to 10 million T cells were used, approximately 520,000 cDNA molecules resulted. MiXCR, run by TCRdb on the PCR reads, gives a single entry per CDR3 protein. The sample consists of 650,000 to 850,000 distinct CDR3 sequences, approximately 53% of them appearing once. The sequence was collected from a girl aged 10 to 17 with multiple sclerosis. The chain couples TRBV20-1 to TRBJ2-7; D is possibly TRBD2 (5 bases). The material sequenced was blood. The CDR3 sequence is CSASRELYEQYF. CDR3 bases: TGCAGTGCTAGCCGGGAACTCTACGAGCAGTACTTC.